This T cell receptor (beta chain) originates from a study of cytomegalovirus exposure and HLA in healthy donors. Primers included in the PCR were 60 Vbeta and 13 Jbeta primers. Profiling relied on immunoSEQ multiplex PCR, and the TCRdb table lists in-frame clones only, not all of them. The sample shows 130,000 or so clones, about 80% of them seen only once. The V end lost 3 bases, the J end lost 9 bases, and 14 bases lay between the germline ends. Per germline, CDR1 LNHDA and CDR2 SQIVND (reference sequence). This CDR3 has 13 residues. The rearrangement links TRBV19 to TRBJ1-2; weak D call: TRBD1 (6 bases). The TCR sequence derives from a middle-aged woman in good health and CMV-seronegative. Sequenced: PBMCs. The CDR3 is CASSIGGGTSYTF. The CDR3 bases are TGTGCCAGTAGTATCGGTGGGGGCACAAGCTACACCTTC.